What follows is one T cell receptor beta chain and its context. It has no known antigen specificity. No base quality values were provided; no much bigger clone lies one nucleotide off. The sample belongs to a study of blood T cell repertoires in COVID-19 (dated by TCRdb to the early 2020s). With regard to the full study: Collaborator samples came from the United States, Italy and Spain and covered acute and convalescent phases of COVID-19. Where available, HLA class I and class II types were obtained from metadata supplied by the sample provider rather than from assay-based typing. The samples were drawn from the first 160 participants of the ongoing ImmuneRACE study and from 1,254 subjects provided by 6 global collaborators. The material from the prospective study consisted of cDNA or gDNA derived from T cells, B-cell-depleted T cells, or PBMCs. The repertoires were released in a freely available public database intended as a resource for research on the immune response to SARS-CoV-2. Deeply sampled blood TCRbeta repertoires from subjects exposed to, actively infected with, or recovered from COVID-19 were included in the dataset. Sample metadata almost always included a de-identified subject ID, COVID-19 status, age in years and sex.

Beyond this particular receptor, the publication reports: How much clinical and demographic metadata was included differed by source and by participant, and the metadata was provided uncurated.

The collaborating institutions used their own protocols to collect whole blood in K2EDTA tubes. For TCRbeta analysis, collaborator samples were shipped as frozen whole blood, as isolated PBMCs, or as DNA extracted from either sample type. TCRbeta CDR3 regions were amplified from genomic DNA by means of the immunoSEQ Assay, a bias-controlled multiplex PCR. Per the authors' processing: The number of nucleated cells in each sample was estimated from the amplification of reference gene primers within the assay. To quantify the absolute abundance of each unique TCRbeta CDR3 rearrangement, sequence reads were collapsed and filtered. For each sample, productive Simpson clonality was calculated by taking the square root of Simpson's diversity index across productive rearrangements. Sourced from immuneACCESS, this table was stored by TCRdb with only in-frame sequences that have V and J called. A share of the clones is absent; for the studies checked, an unresolved V gene accounts for under half, and the remainder has no known explanation. The V and J calls and clone size come from that table; D and trimming were worked out from the DNA. For this sample there are some 96,000 clones; less than 90% appear just once. The top ten clonotypes cover 7% to 9% of the sample.

V loses 0 bases of germline sequence and J loses 2 bases, and the interval between the two ends is 11 bases. Per the germline V gene, MGHRA is the CDR1 and YSYEKL is the CDR2. The CDR3 numbers 16 residues from cysteine through phenylalanine. CDR3 DNA is the only sequence kept; it has 48 bases, read in frame from the first base. The clonotype comes from a man younger than 40 in a cohort sampled during active COVID-19. The chain is assembled from TRBV4-1 and TRBJ2-1; the D gene is possibly TRBD2, with 6 bases matching. Sequencing was carried out using peripheral blood. The CDR3 amino acid sequence is: CASSQDPSATYNEQFF. The bases are TGCGCCAGCAGCCAAGATCCTAGCGCCACCTACAATGAGCAGTTCTTC.